This T cell receptor (beta chain) was recorded in a study of CD8+CD57+ T cells in acquired aplastic anemia. Turning to the study itself: Quantities of DNA derived from sorted CD4+ and CD8+ cells averaged roughly 3 ug.

In patients chosen for sequencing, flow cytometry had shown CD8+CD57+ cell expansion. Patients were therapy-naive when their blood was sampled. Whole-study findings and limits: Statistical testing detected no significant gap in CD8+ Simpson's diversity between patients and controls. Around 30 sequences, all CD8+ CDR3, were shared between patients and controls.

With V trimmed by 5 bases and J by 0 bases, 3 bases remained unmatched. The CDR3 contains 14 residues. The germline CDR1 and CDR2 sequences are SNHLY and FYNNEI. The template for TCR beta VDJ and CDR3 sequence profiling was genomic DNA. A single record per CDR3 protein comes from TCRdb applying MiXCR to the reads. Here the sample spans approximately 95,000 distinct CDR3 sequences, roughly two thirds being singletons. Notes on this clonotype: Its specificity is not known.

The TCR was taken from a human donor with aplastic anemia. The chain employs TRBV2 and TRBJ1-1, with 7 bases matching TRBD1. What was sequenced was sorted CD4+, CD8+, or CD8+CD57+ T cells (not recorded which) from PBMCs. DNA for the CDR3: TGTGCCAGCAGTCCGGGACAGATGAACACTGAAGCTTTCTTT. Protein product: CASSPGQMNTEAFF.